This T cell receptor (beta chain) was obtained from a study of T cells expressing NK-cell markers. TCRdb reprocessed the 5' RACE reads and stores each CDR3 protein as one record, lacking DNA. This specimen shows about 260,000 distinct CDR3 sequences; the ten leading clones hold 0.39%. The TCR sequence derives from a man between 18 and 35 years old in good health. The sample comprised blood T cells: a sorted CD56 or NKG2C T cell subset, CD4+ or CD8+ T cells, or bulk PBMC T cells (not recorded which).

The CDR3 sequence: CASSREDMLQPQHF. The chain links TRBV19 to TRBJ1-5. Germline lookup yields CDR1 LNHDA and CDR2 SQIVND (reference sequence). CDR3 length: 14 amino acids.